This T cell receptor (beta chain) emerged from a study of post-analysis software for immune sequencing data. Overall study: Recorded subtypes: relapsing-remitting, secondary progressive, progressive-relapsing; some patients unannotated.

As for this clonotype: Its specificity is not known.

Included in the TCR beta cDNA libraries were unique molecular identifiers. The yield from roughly 1 to 10 million T cells was around 500,000 cDNA molecules in total. TCRdb reprocessed the PCR reads via MiXCR and lists one record per CDR3 protein. The table includes roughly 540,000 distinct CDR3 sequences, 34% detected once. This CDR3 spans 15 amino acids. Trimming removed 6 bases from V and 5 bases from J, with 19 bases in between. Study-level results: By F measure, strong co-clustering occurred among samples prepared in the same batch. In patients, TRBV5-6, TRBV5-1 and TRBV20-1 belonged to five TRBV segments found more frequently than in controls. Significantly decreased normalized Chao1 diversity was recorded for multiple sclerosis patients relative to controls.

The sequenced sample consisted of blood. The rearrangement links TRBV12-3 or TRBV12-4 to TRBJ1-1; a weak D match, TRBD1 (6 bases). The sequence came from a girl aged 2 to 17 with multiple sclerosis. CDR3 bases: TGTGCCAGCAGCCACAACAGGGCTCCGGGGACTGAAGCTTTCTTT. This gives the protein CASSHNRAPGTEAFF.